A selection of T cell receptor beta chains follows, all from one sample in a study of T cells in Graves' hyperthyroidism and ophthalmopathy. TCRdb independently ran MiXCR on the multiplex PCR reads; one entry per CDR3 protein. The repertoire holds hundreds of thousands of distinct CDR3 sequences, with roughly 40% as singletons. The sample consisted of blood. Receptors were obtained from a young man with Graves' hyperthyroidism. The CDR3 runs from the conserved cysteine through the conserved F or W. The D gene is left open where the match is weak. Some rows have no size entry. The others give once, few or many, or a class for an expanded clone.

J gene,clone size,V gene,D gene,CDR3 DNA,CDR3 protein
TRBJ2-6,.,TRBV7-3,.,TGCGCCAGCACCGACTGGGGGGCCAACGTCCTGACTTTC,CASTDWGANVLTF
TRBJ1-2,.,TRBV29-1,.,TGCAGCGTTGCAAGCCAGGGCCAAGGAGGCTACACCTTC,CSVASQGQGGYTF
TRBJ1-1,many,TRBV20-1,.,TGCAGTGCTAGACCGGGGAGGGACACTGAAGCTTTCTTT,CSARPGRDTEAFF
TRBJ1-5,few,TRBV4-1,TRBD1,TGCGCCAGCAGCCAAGAGACAGGGGTCTATCGCAATCAGCCCCAGCATTTT,CASSQETGVYRNQPQHF
TRBJ1-1,.,TRBV18,.,TGTGCCAGCTCACCTTTTTATTTGAACACTGAAGCTTTCTTT,CASSPFYLNTEAFF
TRBJ2-5,.,TRBV29-1,.,TGCAGCGTTGAATGGAGGGACCAAGAGACCCAGTACTTC,CSVEWRDQETQYF
TRBJ1-6,many,TRBV7-8,TRBD1,TGTGCCAGCAGCCACATCCGGGACAGGGCCTCACCCCTCCACTTT,CASSHIRDRASPLHF
TRBJ1-1,.,TRBV9,.,TGTGCCAGCAGCGCCTTACACCCCCAGGGGACTGAAGCTTTCTTT,CASSALHPQGTEAFF
TRBJ1-6,.,TRBV5-1,TRBD1,TGCGCCAGCAGCTTGGAAGTCAGGGGGCTGTCACCCCTCCACTTT,CASSLEVRGLSPLHF
TRBJ2-7,.,TRBV2,TRBD1,TGTGCCAGCACAGGGGGTGTGCAGTACTTC,CASTGGVQYF
TRBJ2-7,many,TRBV2,.,TGTGCCAGCAGCCGAGACAGCCCGGAAGAGCAGTACTTC,CASSRDSPEEQYF
TRBJ2-7,.,TRBV7-2,.,TGTGCCAGCAGTCCTGAGGGGGGGCAACAGTACTTC,CASSPEGGQQYF
TRBJ1-5,many,TRBV20-1,.,TGCAGTGCTAGCAGGTGGCAGGGAGATCAGCCCCAGCATTTT,CSASRWQGDQPQHF
TRBJ2-2,many,TRBV9,TRBD2,TGTGCCAGCAGCGTAGGACTAGCGGGAGCAGGGGAGCTGTTTTTT,CASSVGLAGAGELFF
TRBJ2-7,.,TRBV6-5,.,TGTGCCAGCAGTCACCGCGGTGAGGCATCCGAGCAGTACTTC,CASSHRGEASEQYF
TRBJ2-3,once,TRBV2,.,TGTGCCAGCAGTGCACCTAGCACAGATACGCAGTATTTT,CASSAPSTDTQYF
TRBJ1-5,.,TRBV19,.,TGTGCCAGCAGCTTAGTAGGGGCAGAAGGCAATCAGCCCCAGCATTTT,CASSLVGAEGNQPQHF
TRBJ1-6,.,TRBV10-3,.,TGTGCCATCAGTGAGGCTCAGACGACGGATTCACCCCTCCACTTT,CAISEAQTTDSPLHF
TRBJ1-6,.,TRBV5-1,TRBD1,TGCGCCAGCAGCATCCGACAGGGAAATAATTCACCCCTCCACTTT,CASSIRQGNNSPLHF
TRBJ1-5,many,TRBV2,.,TGTGCCAGCAGGACGGACGGTAACAATCAGCCCCAGCATTTT,CASRTDGNNQPQHF
TRBJ1-1,few,TRBV20-1,TRBD1,TGCAGTGCTAGAGGTCGGGACAGGGGGCATACTGAAGCTTTCTTT,CSARGRDRGHTEAFF
TRBJ2-7,few,TRBV7-9,.,TGTGCCAGCAGCTTGGGCTTGCAGCCCTACGAGCAGTACTTC,CASSLGLQPYEQYF
TRBJ2-7,many,TRBV9,.,TGTGCCAGCAGCGTAGCCCCAGCAGGCTACGAGCAGTACTTC,CASSVAPAGYEQYF
TRBJ1-4,.,TRBV4-3,.,TGCGCCAGCAGCCAAGTTCAAAGGGACAAACTGTTTTTT,CASSQVQRDKLFF
TRBJ1-6,few,TRBV12-3/TRBV12-4,.,TGTGCCAGCAGGTATTCAGGGGAGTCACCCCTCCACTTT,CASRYSGESPLHF
TRBJ1-2,.,TRBV6-1,.,TGTGCCAGCGGCCTTGGGGCAGGGAGTGGCTACACCTTC,CASGLGAGSGYTF
TRBJ1-1,many,TRBV7-2,.,TGTGCCAGCGGTTTGGGGGGAATGAACACTGAAGCTTTCTTT,CASGLGGMNTEAFF
TRBJ1-1,few,TRBV6-5,.,TGTGCCAGCGCTTATACTCGGAACACTGAAGCTTTCTTT,CASAYTRNTEAFF
TRBJ1-4,.,TRBV7-9,TRBD1,TGTGCCAGCAGCCCGAATACGGGGCCGGGACAGAATGAAAAACTGTTTTTT,CASSPNTGPGQNEKLFF
TRBJ2-2,.,TRBV20-1,TRBD1,TGCAGTGCTAGAGAAGGTCGGCGGACAGGGTACACCGGGGAGCTGTTTTTT,CSAREGRRTGYTGELFF
TRBJ2-5,.,TRBV5-1,.,TGCGCCAGCGCAGTTCAGACAAACCAAGAGACCCAGTACTTC,CASAVQTNQETQYF
TRBJ2-7,few,TRBV9,TRBD2,TGTGCCAGCAGCGTAACTAGCGGGGGGGACTACGAGCAGTACTTC,CASSVTSGGDYEQYF
TRBJ2-7,.,TRBV7-2,.,TGTGCCAGCAGCTCACCGGGACACGGTCGTGAGCAGTACTTC,CASSSPGHGREQYF
TRBJ1-5,few,TRBV5-1,TRBD1,TGCGCCAGCTCACAGACAGGGAGTCTCAATCAGCCCCAGCATTTT,CASSQTGSLNQPQHF
TRBJ1-5,few,TRBV20-1,TRBD1,TGCAGTGCTAGAGCGGGCAGGGGGAACCAGCCCCAGCATTTT,CSARAGRGNQPQHF
TRBJ1-1,many,TRBV29-1,.,TGCAGCGTTGAACGCCAGGGAGGGGACGCTTTCTTT,CSVERQGGDAFF
TRBJ2-7,many,TRBV7-2,.,TGTGCCAGCAGCCTAGGTGCAGGGCTCTACGAGCAGTACTTC,CASSLGAGLYEQYF
TRBJ2-2,many,TRBV20-1,.,TGCAGTGCGCCAGGGGCCACCGGGGAGCTGTTTTTT,CSAPGATGELFF
TRBJ1-2,few,TRBV12-3/TRBV12-4,TRBD1,TGTGCCAGCAGACTAGGGACAGGGGGCGGCTACACCTTC,CASRLGTGGGYTF
TRBJ2-5,.,TRBV9,TRBD2,TGTGCCAGCAGCACCCAGGGCGGGGGGCACCTCCAAGAGACCCAGTACTTC,CASSTQGGGHLQETQYF
TRBJ1-1,.,TRBV15,TRBD1,TGTGCCACCAGCATTGCGGGGAGAGCAGGGGGTTTCACTGAAGCTTTCTTT,CATSIAGRAGGFTEAFF
TRBJ2-7,many,TRBV10-3,.,TGTGCCATCAGTGAGCTAAGCACCCACGGGAACTACGAGCAGTACTTC,CAISELSTHGNYEQYF
TRBJ1-6,.,TRBV2,.,TGTGCCAGCAGTGCTACGGGACATCAGAATTCACCCCTCCACTTT,CASSATGHQNSPLHF
TRBJ1-1,few,TRBV7-9,.,TGTGCCAGCAGCTTGGGTCACACAGACACTGAAGCTTTCTTT,CASSLGHTDTEAFF
TRBJ2-7,few,TRBV4-3,TRBD2,TGCGCCAGCAGCCAAGATCGGACTAGCGGGAGCTACGAGCAGTACTTC,CASSQDRTSGSYEQYF
TRBJ2-7,.,TRBV7-9,TRBD2,TGTGCCAGCAGCCCCCGGACTAGCGGGACGGGCGAGCAGTACTTC,CASSPRTSGTGEQYF
TRBJ2-5,.,TRBV20-1,TRBD2,TGCAGTGCTAGAGATTTCAAGCGGGGAGAGACCCAGTACTTC,CSARDFKRGETQYF
TRBJ2-7,few,TRBV20-1,.,TGCAGTGCCCCGGACAGTGCGACCTACGAGCAGTACTTC,CSAPDSATYEQYF
TRBJ1-1,.,TRBV10-2,.,TGCGCCAGCAGGCAAGCGGATCCGAACACTGAAGCTTTCTTT,CASRQADPNTEAFF
TRBJ1-6,.,TRBV4-1,.,TGCGCCAGCAGCCAAGTGTTCCAGGGCGGGACACCCCTCCACTTT,CASSQVFQGGTPLHF
TRBJ1-6,many,TRBV19,TRBD1,TGTGCCAGTAGTACCCGGACAGGGGGAAATTCACCCCTCCACTTT,CASSTRTGGNSPLHF
TRBJ2-2,.,TRBV10-3,.,TGTGCCAGCAGACATCCCACCGGGGAGCTGTTTTTT,CASRHPTGELFF
TRBJ2-2,.,TRBV6-1,TRBD1,TGTGCCAGTCCGAGACAGGGAGAGGACGGGGAGCTGTTTTTT,CASPRQGEDGELFF
TRBJ2-2,.,TRBV14,TRBD2,TGTGCCAGCAGCCACTTGGGACTAGCCAACACCGGGGAGCTGTTTTTT,CASSHLGLANTGELFF
TRBJ2-2,.,TRBV6-6,TRBD2,TGTGCCAGCATTGGACTAGGCCAGTCCAGAACCGGGGAGCTGTTTTTT,CASIGLGQSRTGELFF
TRBJ2-5,once,TRBV2,.,TGTGCCAGCAGTGAGGTGACAGTGGTCGAGACCCAGTACTTC,CASSEVTVVETQYF
TRBJ2-5,.,TRBV7-2,TRBD1,TGTGCCAGCAGCCAAGATCTGGTTGGACAGGGTTATGGGACCCAGTACTTC,CASSQDLVGQGYGTQYF
TRBJ2-2,many,TRBV10-3,.,TGTGCCATCAGTGAGGGCTTGAACACCGGGGAGCTGTTTTTT,CAISEGLNTGELFF
TRBJ2-5,few,TRBV6-5,.,TGTGCCAGCAGTTACGTGGGACAAGAGACCCAGTACTTC,CASSYVGQETQYF